This passage covers 27 T cell receptor beta chains from one sample sequenced in a study of vaccination and CD4 T cells after COVID-19. The study sequenced cultured CD4+ T cell DNA using the Oncomine TCR Beta short-read assay. In TCRdb, the PCR reads were re-called with MiXCR into one record per CDR3 protein. The data show approximately 16,000 distinct CDR3 sequences, 78% seen once. The sample's treatment: 10-day PBMC culture with coronavirus spike peptide pools or control peptides (ViraFEST assay). For these receptors, no antigen is known. The sequencing here drew on CD4+ T cells from blood, cultured in vitro, taken after SARS-CoV-2 vaccination. The source of these receptors is a human donor who received a COVID-19 vaccine.

The V call is TRBV2, the J call TRBJ1-2; perhaps TRBD1 as D (6 bases). The V gene lost 2 bases and the J gene lost 4 bases, with 17 bases spanning the gap. The CDR3 contains 16 residues. Germline loops: CDR1 SNHLY, CDR2 FYNNEI. The CDR3 region has the DNA TGTGCCAGCAGTGAATTGGGGGGCGGGACGGCCTATGGCTACACCTTC. Translating gives CASSELGGGTAYGYTF. Full variable domain (remainder filled in from reference TRBV2 and TRBJ1-2): EPEVTQTPSHQVTQMGQEVILRCVPISNHLYFYWYRQILGQKVEFLVSFYNNEISEKSEIFDDQFSVERPDGSNFTLKIRSTKLEDSAMYFCASSELGGGTAYGYTFGSGTRLTVV.

The chain uses TRBV7-8 and TRBJ2-2; TRBD1 matches 8 bases. Germline V gene lookup returns CDR1 SGHVS and CDR2 FQNEAQ. This CDR3 has 17 amino acids. V trimming: 2 bases; J trimming: 4 bases; junction bases outside the gene matches: 9. The CDR3 reads CASSLSSGGPVTGELFF. Written as DNA, the CDR3 is TGTGCCAGCAGCTTATCCTCAGGGGGCCCGGTCACCGGGGAGCTGTTTTTT.

The chain couples TRBV24-1 to TRBJ2-5; maybe TRBD1 (5 bases). The CDR3 sequence is 15 residues long. Germline V lookup: CDR1 KGHDR, CDR2 SFDVKD. Between the trimmed V and J ends, which lost 3 bases and 1 base, there was a span of 11 bases. DNA for the CDR3: TGTGCCACCAGTGATCGCGACAGCTTCCAAGAGACCCAGTACTTC. Its translation: CATSDRDSFQETQYF.

The table lists this clonotype with a few counts. V gene TRBV6-1 combines with J gene TRBJ2-3, with a possible D match to TRBD1 (5 bases). CDR1 is MNHNS and CDR2 is SASEGT in the germline V gene. V dropped 5 bases and J dropped 6 bases, with 6 bases sitting between them. This CDR3 region has 11 residues. The CDR3: CASSRQDTQYF. The DNA of the CDR3 is TGTGCCAGCAGTAGACAGGATACGCAGTATTTT.

The gene calls are TRBV14 and TRBJ2-3, with 7 bases aligning to TRBD1. CDR3 length: 17 residues. With 4 bases clipped from V and 2 bases from J, the junction kept 12 bases outside the gene matches. Germline CDR1 is SGHDN and CDR2 is FVKESK. This CDR3 reads CASSRIETGTFTDTQYF. The DNA for the CDR3 is TGTGCCAGCAGCCGGATAGAGACAGGGACATTCACAGATACGCAGTATTTT.

The chain carries TRBV27 and TRBJ1-1; a possible D gene is TRBD1 (6 bases). The length of the CDR3 is 15 residues. V was shortened by 2 bases and J by 7 bases, with 17 bases between the two germline ends. Germline lookup yields CDR1 MNHEY and CDR2 SMNVEV (reference sequence). The CDR3 bases are TGTGCCAGCAGTTTACCCAAGACAGGTCTCCTTGAAGCTTTCTTT. It encodes CASSLPKTGLLEAFF.

The gene calls are TRBV20-1 and TRBJ2-5, with D possibly TRBD2 on 6 matching bases. Per the germline V gene, CDR1 is DFQATT and CDR2 is SNEGSKA (reference sequence). The CDR3 extends over 15 amino acids. V dropped 2 bases and J dropped 4 bases, with 17 bases sitting between them. The CDR3: CSARNSRWGGETQYF. CDR3 sequence (DNA): TGCAGTGCTAGAAATTCGAGATGGGGAGGAGAGACCCAGTACTTC.

The CDR3 nucleotides read TGTGCCAGTAGTATACGGAGCGGGGAGTTCCAAGAGACCCAGTACTTC. This sequence encodes CASSIRSGEFQETQYF. This sequence joins TRBV19 and TRBJ2-5, with 7 bases matching TRBD2. Germline CDR1 and CDR2: LNHDA and SQIVND (reference sequence). This CDR3 has 16 amino acids. The V gene end was trimmed by 2 bases and the J gene end by 1 base; junction bases not matched to a gene: 7.

This chain uses TRBV7-9 with TRBJ2-7, with D tentatively TRBD1 (5 bases). The V end lost 5 bases, the J end lost 5 bases, and 19 bases lay between the germline ends. There are 15 residues in the CDR3. CDR1 is SEHNR, CDR2 FQNEAQ, per germline (reference sequence). CDR3 in DNA: TGTGCCAGCAGCCAAAAGGGGAATCGGCAGGACGAGCAGTACTTC. Residues: CASSQKGNRQDEQYF.

This clonotype turned up a few times. The rearrangement joins TRBV7-6 to TRBJ1-5, with 7 bases matching TRBD1. Trimming cost V 5 bases and J 7 bases; bases outside gene matches: 8. Germline-derived CDR1 and CDR2 are SGHVS and FNYEAQ. This CDR3 is built from 14 residues. The CDR3 DNA is TGTGCCAGCAGCCAGGGGGGACTATACCAGCCCCAGCATTTT. As protein: CASSQGGLYQPQHF.

The chain is built from TRBV24-1 and TRBJ2-3; possible D gene TRBD1, 6 bases. Trimming pared 3 bases from V and 8 bases from J, leaving 11 bases between. The CDR3 has 13 residues. The germline V gene has CDR1 KGHDR and CDR2 SFDVKD. The CDR3 region is CATSDPGQITQYF. CDR3 nucleotide sequence: TGTGCCACCAGTGATCCAGGACAGATTACGCAGTATTTT.

The chain carries TRBV5-1 and TRBJ2-5; tentative D call: TRBD2 (6 bases). The V end lost 6 bases, the J end lost 3 bases, and 15 bases lay between the germline ends. The germline V gene encodes CDR1 SGHRS and CDR2 YFSETQ. This CDR3 has 14 residues. This CDR3 reads CASTLGPGEETQYF. CDR3 bases: TGCGCCAGCACCCTGGGACCGGGGGAAGAGACCCAGTACTTC.

V and J are TRBV12-3 or TRBV12-4 and TRBJ2-7; 8 nucleotides align to TRBD1. V was clipped by 5 bases and J by 2 bases; unmatched bases: 5. This CDR3 contains 14 residues. The CDR3 reads CASSRQGFAYEQYF. DNA for the CDR3: TGTGCCAGCAGTCGACAGGGGTTCGCCTACGAGCAGTACTTC.

This sequence joins TRBV28 and TRBJ1-2, with D maybe TRBD1 (6 bases). V was pared by 2 bases and J by 4 bases, with 11 bases between. CDR1 and CDR2 (germline): MDHEN, SYDVKM. The CDR3 runs 14 residues. CDR3 region: CASSLEPQGYGYTF. The DNA of the CDR3 is TGTGCCAGCAGTTTAGAGCCACAGGGCTATGGCTACACCTTC.

The chain joins TRBV15 to TRBJ1-1, with 8 bases lining up with TRBD1. This CDR3 spans 13 amino acids. Losses at the gene ends were 3 bases for V and 10 bases for J; bases not matched to a gene: 7. CDR1 is LNHNV and CDR2 is YYDKDF in the germline V gene (reference sequence). The CDR3 here is CATSSGQGRGAFF. The CDR3, as DNA: TGTGCCACCAGCAGCGGACAGGGAAGAGGAGCTTTCTTT.

This chain connects TRBV19 to TRBJ2-3, with D unresolved. Germline CDR1 reads LNHDA; CDR2 reads SQIVND (reference sequence). Trimming pared 0 bases from V and 2 bases from J, leaving 0 bases between. CDR3 size: 12 residues. The CDR3 nucleotides read TGTGCCAGTAGTATAGACACAGATACGCAGTATTTT. As protein: CASSIDTDTQYF.

V gene TRBV2 combines with J gene TRBJ2-2; D assignment may be TRBD1 or TRBD2 (5 bases each). V was trimmed by 4 bases and J by 6 bases, leaving 12 bases between them. CDR3 size: 14 residues. Looked up from germline, CDR1 is SNHLY and CDR2 is FYNNEI. This chain's CDR3 is CASSVRGLAGELFF. The CDR3 coding sequence is TGTGCCAGCAGTGTGAGGGGTTTGGCCGGGGAGCTGTTTTTT.

V usage is TRBV7-8 and J usage is TRBJ2-7, with unresolved D. Trimming cost V 1 base and J 3 bases, with 7 bases left between them. CDR3 length equals 13 residues. Germline V gene sequence: CDR1 SGHVS, CDR2 FQNEAQ. CDR3 bases: TGTGCCAGCAGCTTAGAACCCCACTACGAGCAGTACTTC. It codes for CASSLEPHYEQYF.

The chain is built from TRBV20-1 and TRBJ2-5, with D unclear. The germline V gene has CDR1 DFQATT and CDR2 SNEGSKA (reference sequence). The V and J ends lost 2 bases and 4 bases respectively, with 11 bases between them. This CDR3 region has 13 residues. DNA of the CDR3: TGCAGTGCTAGACTTTTAGGGCGAGAGACCCAGTACTTC. This codes for CSARLLGRETQYF.

The V and J genes are TRBV2 and TRBJ1-2; 7 bases map to TRBD1. The CDR3 runs 13 residues. Per the germline V gene, CDR1 is SNHLY and CDR2 is FYNNEI. The trim removed 6 bases at V and 5 bases at J, leaving 6 bases unmatched. CDR3 nucleotides: TGTGCCAGCAGCGGGACAGATGGGTATGGCTACACCTTC. This codes for CASSGTDGYGYTF.

The chain carries TRBV15 and TRBJ1-5; D unresolved. V was cut by 1 base and J by 3 bases, with 10 bases left in between. The length of the CDR3 is 15 residues. In germline, CDR1 is LNHNV, CDR2 YYDKDF (reference sequence). The CDR3, as DNA: TGTGCCACCAGCAGAGTGGACGGTGCCAATCAGCCCCAGCATTTT. It specifies CATSRVDGANQPQHF.

This chain links TRBV20-1 with TRBJ1-4; TRBD1 aligns across 7 bases. The CDR3 totals 14 residues. Unmatched junction bases numbered 5, after V lost 2 bases and J lost 5 bases. Germline V CDR1 and CDR2: DFQATT, SNEGSKA (reference sequence). The CDR3 coding sequence is TGCAGTGCTAGAATGGGACAGTCGAATGAAAAACTGTTTTTT. It translates to CSARMGQSNEKLFF.

This chain connects TRBV19 to TRBJ2-3; 8 nucleotides align to TRBD2. The CDR3 sequence is 15 residues long. CDR1 is LNHDA, CDR2 SQIVND, per germline (reference sequence). V lost 5 bases to trimming and J lost 3 bases; unmatched junction nucleotides: 7. CDR3 coding DNA: TGTGCCAGTAGTCGGGGGGGCCGTCAGACAGATACGCAGTATTTT. It translates to CASSRGGRQTDTQYF.

The rearrangement links TRBV3-1 to TRBJ1-6; 10 bases map to TRBD1. V shed 0 bases and J 9 bases; nucleotides not matched to a gene: 5. This CDR3 contains 16 residues. The germline CDR1 and CDR2 sequences are LGHDT and YNNKEL (reference sequence). CDR3 DNA sequence: TGTGCCAGCAGCCAAGAGGTTGGGACAGGGGCTTCACCCCTCCACTTT. It codes for CASSQEVGTGASPLHF.

This clonotype has more than one count but fewer than ten. The gene calls are TRBV7-2 and TRBJ2-7, with unresolved D. Germline V gives CDR1 SGHTA, CDR2 FQGNSA. The CDR3 consists of 14 residues. V lost 1 base, J lost 2 bases, and 9 bases lay in between. The CDR3 DNA reads as TGTGCCAGCAGCTTAGAGTCTGGTACCTACGAGCAGTACTTC. The encoded protein is CASSLESGTYEQYF.

V gene TRBV30 combines with J gene TRBJ1-2; 8 positions match TRBD1. Looked up from germline, CDR1 is GTSNPN and CDR2 is SVGIG (reference sequence). V trimming: 5 bases; J trimming: 4 bases; junction bases outside the gene matches: 6. The CDR3 loop spans 13 amino acids. CDR3 region: CAWAGQAPYGYTF. As DNA, the CDR3 is TGTGCCTGGGCGGGACAGGCCCCCTATGGCTACACCTTC.

CDR3 amino acids: CASSPKGGVNQPQHF. CDR3 coding DNA: TGTGCCAGCAGCCCAAAGGGGGGTGTAAATCAGCCCCAGCATTTT. V is TRBV12-3 or TRBV12-4 and J is TRBJ1-5; TRBD1 might be the D (6 bases). The germline V and J ends were trimmed by 6 bases and 4 bases, with 16 bases remaining between them. This CDR3 has 15 residues.